The 6 T cell receptor beta chains in this list originate from one sample, sequenced in a study of metastatic and nonmetastatic thyroid tumors. TCRdb re-called the PCR reads through MiXCR. The table has tens of thousands of clones, approximately 16% seen once; the top ten hold approximately 4%. Treatment of any kind had been given to no patient before thyroid surgery. Sequencing was performed on blood. The receptors originated from a female donor with papillary thyroid cancer or a benign thyroid nodule (not recorded which). Some clones in this sample may be carry-over from other donors' samples.

This clone has at least ten counts. The chain uses TRBV9 and TRBJ2-1; 10 nucleotides match TRBD2. This CDR3 has 15 amino acids. Trimming at V came to 0 bases and at J to 8 bases, leaving 5 bases not matched to a gene. Per the germline V gene, CDR1 is SGDLS and CDR2 is YYNGEE. The CDR3 region has the DNA TGTGCCAGCAGCGTAGATAGCGGGAGGTCCTATGAGCAGTTCTTC. Its protein product is CASSVDSGRSYEQFF.

This clone has at least ten counts. This chain joins TRBV28 and TRBJ1-1; no reliable D call. The CDR3 is 13 residues long. V was cut by 8 bases and J by 2 bases, with 12 bases left in between. Germline CDR1 and CDR2: MDHEN and SYDVKM. The CDR3 here is CASYQPSNTEAFF. The CDR3 DNA reads as TGTGCCAGCTACCAACCGTCCAACACTGAAGCTTTCTTT.

This clone was recorded many times. The chain recombines TRBV27 with TRBJ2-7; D is unclear. Trimming shortened V by 0 bases and J by 5 bases, and 8 bases separated the two germline ends. The CDR3 runs to 13 residues. CDR1 is MNHEY and CDR2 is SMNVEV in the germline V gene (reference sequence). CDR3 coding DNA: TGTGCCAGCAGTTTATCTTGGATCGACGAGCAGTACTTC. It codes for CASSLSWIDEQYF.

This clone has a count of ten or more. The chain links TRBV29-1 to TRBJ2-3; 8 bases are a match to TRBD2. The V gene end was trimmed by 5 bases and the J gene end by 7 bases; junction bases not matched to a gene: 11. The CDR3 runs 14 residues. Germline values: CDR1 SQVTM, CDR2 ANQGSEA. CDR3 bases: TGCAGCGTTCGGCGCCCAGCGGGAGTATATACGCAGTATTTT. This codes for CSVRRPAGVYTQYF.

Judged by abundance, this clone is medium-sized. This chain links TRBV6-1 with TRBJ2-1, with TRBD2 identical over 13 bases. With 5 bases clipped from V and 7 bases from J, the junction kept 5 bases outside the gene matches. Germline CDR1 reads MNHNS; CDR2 reads SASEGT. The CDR3 is 15 residues long. The CDR3 nucleotides are TGTGCCAGCAGTTGGACTAGCGGGAGTTTGAATGAGCAGTTCTTC. Protein: CASSWTSGSLNEQFF.

This clone was found many times. This could be a read error, since a much larger clone is one nucleotide away. The chain recombines TRBV5-6 with TRBJ2-1; unclear D gene. CDR1 and CDR2 from the germline V gene are SGHDT and YYEEEE. CDR3 size: 14 residues. CDR3 nucleotide sequence: TGTGCCAGCTACGGCTTCAGCTCCTGCAATGAGCAGTTCTTC. Protein product: CASYGFSSCNEQFF.